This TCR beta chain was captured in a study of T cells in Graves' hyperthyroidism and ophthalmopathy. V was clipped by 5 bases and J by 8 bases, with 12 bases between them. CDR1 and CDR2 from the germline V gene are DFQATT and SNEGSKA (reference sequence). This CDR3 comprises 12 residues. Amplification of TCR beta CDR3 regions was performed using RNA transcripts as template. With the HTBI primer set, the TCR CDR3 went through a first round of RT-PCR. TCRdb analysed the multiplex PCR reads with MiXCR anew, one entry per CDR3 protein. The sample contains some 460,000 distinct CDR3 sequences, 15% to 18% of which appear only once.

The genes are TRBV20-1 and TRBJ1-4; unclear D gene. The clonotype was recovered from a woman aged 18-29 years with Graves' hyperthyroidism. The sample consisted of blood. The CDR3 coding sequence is TGCAGTGCTTACAGCCAAACGGAAAAACTGTTTTTT. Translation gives CSAYSQTEKLFF.